The rows below give T cell receptor beta chains drawn from one sample of a study of blood T cells in healthy people across ages. TCRdb re-called the 5' RACE reads with MiXCR, one entry per CDR3 protein. The sample has some 1.7 million distinct CDR3 sequences; 25% to 30% are singletons. What was sequenced was blood. Source of these receptors: a woman aged 25 to 45 in good health. Each CDR3 is given with its conserved first and last residue. Fields, in order: D gene, J gene, V gene, clone size, CDR3 protein, CDR3 DNA. D genes are given only for firm matches. Size tells how often a clone was seen (once, few, many) or the class of an expanded clone, and some rows leave it out.

-	TRBJ2-7	TRBV6-5	many	CASSYRDIAEQYF	TGTGCCAGCAGTTATAGGGACATCGCCGAGCAGTACTTC
-	TRBJ2-7	TRBV7-8	many	CASSLELVYEQYF	TGTGCCAGCAGCTTAGAGTTGGTCTACGAGCAGTACTTC
TRBD2	TRBJ2-3	TRBV5-1	-	CASSGTSVASTDTQYF	TGCGCCAGCAGCGGGACTAGCGTCGCTAGCACAGATACGCAGTATTTT
-	TRBJ1-6	TRBV2	-	CASSEAGGRGNSPLHF	TGTGCCAGCAGTGAAGCGGGGGGTCGGGGTAATTCACCCCTCCACTTT
-	TRBJ2-3	TRBV6-2/TRBV6-3	-	CASSYDGITDTQYF	TGTGCCAGCAGTTACGACGGTATCACAGATACGCAGTATTTT
TRBD2	TRBJ2-1	TRBV20-1	many	CSALGVAGKNEQFF	TGCAGTGCCCTGGGGGTAGCGGGGAAAAATGAGCAGTTCTTC
-	TRBJ1-2	TRBV24-1	-	CATSDFYGYGYTF	TGTGCCACCAGTGATTTCTATGGCTATGGCTACACCTTC
-	TRBJ2-7	TRBV3-1	few	CASSQGLNSYEQYF	TGTGCCAGCAGCCAAGGGCTTAATTCCTACGAGCAGTACTTC
-	TRBJ2-7	TRBV6-6	many	CASRDLLKGEQYF	TGTGCCAGCAGGGACCTTCTTAAGGGCGAGCAGTACTTC
-	TRBJ2-2	TRBV9	few	CAGPGRTGELFF	TGTGCCGGACCTGGGAGGACCGGGGAGCTGTTTTTT
-	TRBJ2-5	TRBV30	-	CAWGSLGSGTQYF	TGTGCCTGGGGCTCTTTAGGGTCCGGGACCCAGTACTTC
-	TRBJ2-1	TRBV15	few	CATSRDLLALEQFF	TGTGCCACCAGCAGAGATCTTCTAGCTCTTGAGCAGTTCTTC
-	TRBJ1-2	TRBV9	-	CASSAPQSSEYGYTF	TGTGCCAGCAGCGCCCCCCAAAGCAGCGAATATGGCTACACCTTC
TRBD2	TRBJ2-5	TRBV12-3/TRBV12-4	-	CASSLSGGGFVNEQYF	TGTGCCAGCAGCCTAAGCGGGGGGGGCTTTGTCAATGAGCAGTACTTC
TRBD1	TRBJ1-2	TRBV5-1	many	CASRETGAYGYTF	TGCGCCAGCAGGGAGACAGGGGCCTATGGCTACACCTTC
-	TRBJ1-2	TRBV9	many	CASSVAGRSYGYTF	TGTGCCAGCAGCGTAGCAGGCAGATCCTATGGCTACACCTTC
-	TRBJ1-2	TRBV9	few	CASSGGTDLPYNYGYTF	TGTGCCAGCAGCGGGGGAACCGACCTTCCTTATAACTATGGCTACACCTTC
TRBD2	TRBJ2-5	TRBV20-1	-	CSARVGLAGDQETQYF	TGCAGTGCTAGAGTTGGACTAGCGGGGGATCAAGAGACCCAGTACTTC
TRBD1	TRBJ2-3	TRBV7-9	-	CASSYNRDRDTDTQYF	TGTGCCAGCAGCTACAACCGGGACAGAGACACAGATACGCAGTATTTT
TRBD2	TRBJ2-1	TRBV27	few	CASSSPRGSGGHNEQFF	TGTGCCAGCAGTTCCCCCCGTGGTAGCGGGGGGCACAATGAGCAGTTCTTC
-	TRBJ1-2	TRBV5-1	-	CASSLVGSGSGYTF	TGCGCCAGCAGCTTGGTAGGCTCAGGCTCCGGCTACACCTTC
-	TRBJ2-7	TRBV20-1	-	CSARGAGRYNEQYF	TGCAGTGCTAGAGGAGCGGGCCGCTACAATGAGCAGTACTTC
TRBD2	TRBJ2-1	TRBV5-1	-	CASSQTSGSIEQFF	TGCGCCAGCAGCCAGACTAGCGGGAGTATTGAGCAGTTCTTC
TRBD1	TRBJ2-6	TRBV5-6	-	CASSRGPGQGRSGANVLTF	TGTGCCAGCAGCCGAGGACCGGGACAGGGGCGCTCTGGGGCCAACGTCCTGACTTTC
TRBD1	TRBJ2-3	TRBV9	-	CASSVEGRGLTDTQYF	TGTGCCAGCAGCGTAGAAGGCAGGGGGCTGACAGATACGCAGTATTTT
-	TRBJ2-7	TRBV2	-	CASSGDGLSEQYF	TGTGCCAGCAGTGGGGACGGCCTAAGCGAGCAGTACTTC
-	TRBJ1-2	TRBV2	-	CASSGSLGPNYGYTF	TGTGCCAGCAGTGGATCCCTTGGCCCTAACTATGGCTACACCTTC
-	TRBJ1-4	TRBV7-2	-	CASSLYPDPINEKLFF	TGTGCCAGCAGCTTATACCCTGACCCCATTAATGAAAAACTGTTTTTT
TRBD2	TRBJ2-3	TRBV7-2	many	CASSRTSGSTDTQYF	TGTGCCAGCAGCCGTACTAGCGGCAGCACAGATACGCAGTATTTT
-	TRBJ1-5	TRBV18	-	CASSRDLSTGSNQPQHF	TGTGCCAGCTCACGGGATTTGTCGACAGGAAGCAATCAGCCCCAGCATTTT
-	TRBJ1-2	TRBV6-5	few	CASSYDGQQNGYTF	TGTGCCAGCAGTTACGACGGCCAGCAAAATGGCTACACCTTC
-	TRBJ2-3	TRBV9	-	CASSPRGDPSPDTQYF	TGTGCCAGCAGCCCCAGAGGGGACCCCTCCCCCGATACGCAGTATTTT
-	TRBJ2-3	TRBV4-1	-	CASSQDGGARGTDTQYF	TGCGCCAGCAGCCAAGATGGAGGGGCCCGGGGCACAGATACGCAGTATTTT
-	TRBJ2-1	TRBV18	few	CASSRRGGSWDEQFF	TGTGCCAGCTCACGCAGGGGAGGTAGCTGGGATGAGCAGTTCTTC
TRBD1	TRBJ1-1	TRBV4-2	few	CASSQDNTGEAEAFF	TGTGCCAGCAGCCAAGATAATACAGGGGAGGCTGAAGCTTTCTTT
TRBD1	TRBJ1-1	TRBV12-3/TRBV12-4	-	CASSFRQGASEAFF	TGTGCCAGCAGTTTCAGACAGGGTGCTTCTGAAGCTTTCTTT
-	TRBJ2-3	TRBV12-3/TRBV12-4	-	CVSSRISGNEQYF	TGTGTCAGCAGTCGAATTAGCGGAAACGAGCAGTATTTT
-	TRBJ1-2	TRBV12-3/TRBV12-4	-	CASSPGGAGGYTF	TGTGCCAGCAGTCCCGGGGGGGCTGGTGGCTACACCTTC
TRBD1	TRBJ1-2	TRBV7-2	many	CASSLSTGVDGYTF	TGTGCCAGCAGCTTATCTACAGGGGTGGACGGCTACACCTTC
-	TRBJ2-2	TRBV3-1	-	CASSQTIGAPNTGELFF	TGTGCCAGCAGCCAAACGATCGGGGCACCGAACACCGGGGAGCTGTTTTTT
-	TRBJ1-2	TRBV29-1	few	CSVDREGYTF	TGCAGCGTTGACAGGGAAGGCTACACCTTC
-	TRBJ2-7	TRBV6-5	few	CASSPTGAGRAYEQYF	TGTGCCAGCAGCCCCACCGGGGCAGGGAGAGCCTACGAGCAGTACTTC
TRBD1	TRBJ1-5	TRBV20-1	few	CSARDKGGSQPQHF	TGCAGTGCTAGAGATAAAGGGGGCAGTCAGCCCCAGCATTTT
-	TRBJ2-7	TRBV7-2	many	CASSLSGPVEQYF	TGTGCCAGCAGCTTAAGCGGTCCCGTCGAGCAGTACTTC
TRBD2	TRBJ2-1	TRBV24-1	-	CATSASGGRAEEQFF	TGTGCCACCAGTGCCTCTGGGGGGAGGGCCGAGGAGCAGTTCTTC